A selection of T cell receptor beta chains follows, all from one sample in a study of cytomegalovirus exposure and HLA in healthy donors. Assay used: immunoSEQ multiplex PCR; TCRdb lists only in-frame clones, some missing. The table has 85,000 to 100,000 clones, more than 65% seen once. What was sequenced was PBMCs. The receptor source for this set is a human donor in good health. Both conserved end residues are part of each CDR3. D genes are given only for firm matches. Clone size is not always given. Where it is, it says once, few, many or a class for expanded clones.

abundance: .
j_gene: TRBJ2-1
v_gene: TRBV7-2
d_gene: TRBD2
CDR3aa: CASSFTAGGGNEQFF
CDR3nt: TGTGCCAGCAGCTTCACAGCGGGAGGGGGGAATGAGCAGTTCTTC

abundance: few
j_gene: TRBJ2-3
v_gene: TRBV29-1
d_gene: TRBD1
CDR3aa: CSGTGTGGTNTQYF
CDR3nt: TGCAGCGGAACAGGGACAGGGGGCACAAATACGCAGTATTTT

abundance: .
j_gene: TRBJ2-7
v_gene: TRBV14
d_gene: TRBD2
CDR3aa: CASSQAAGGPIEQYF
CDR3nt: TGTGCCAGCAGCCAAGCGGCGGGGGGGCCAATCGAGCAGTACTTC

abundance: .
j_gene: TRBJ1-2
v_gene: TRBV5-6
d_gene: .
CDR3aa: CASSSSGVFGYGYTF
CDR3nt: TGTGCCAGCAGCTCCTCGGGGGTTTTCGGCTATGGCTACACCTTC

abundance: .
j_gene: TRBJ1-2
v_gene: TRBV25-1
d_gene: .
CDR3aa: CASRAGLNYGYTF
CDR3nt: TGTGCCAGCAGGGCAGGACTGAACTATGGCTACACCTTC

abundance: .
j_gene: TRBJ1-2
v_gene: TRBV6-1
d_gene: .
CDR3aa: CASNAAIYGYTF
CDR3nt: TGTGCCAGCAATGCGGCCATCTATGGCTACACCTTC

abundance: .
j_gene: TRBJ2-7
v_gene: TRBV13
d_gene: .
CDR3aa: CASSLVAGGEQYF
CDR3nt: TGTGCCAGCAGCTTAGTGGCAGGAGGCGAGCAGTACTTC

abundance: .
j_gene: TRBJ1-3
v_gene: TRBV7-9
d_gene: .
CDR3aa: CASSRQDLSGNTIYF
CDR3nt: TGTGCCAGCAGCCGACAGGACCTCTCTGGAAACACCATATATTTT

abundance: .
j_gene: TRBJ1-2
v_gene: TRBV29-1
d_gene: .
CDR3aa: CSDRGSAFYGYTF
CDR3nt: TGCAGCGATCGGGGTTCCGCCTTCTATGGCTACACCTTC

abundance: few
j_gene: TRBJ2-7
v_gene: TRBV18
d_gene: TRBD1
CDR3aa: CASSPRPGTGINAEQYF
CDR3nt: TGTGCCAGCTCACCGCGTCCCGGGACAGGGATTAACGCCGAGCAGTACTTC

abundance: .
j_gene: TRBJ2-5
v_gene: TRBV5-1
d_gene: .
CDR3aa: CASSRTSNREETQYF
CDR3nt: TGCGCCAGCAGCCGAACTTCAAACAGGGAAGAGACCCAGTACTTC

abundance: once
j_gene: TRBJ2-1
v_gene: TRBV7-2
d_gene: .
CDR3aa: CASSLGGVRRGGEQFF
CDR3nt: TGTGCCAGCAGCTTAGGTGGGGTCAGGAGGGGAGGCGAGCAGTTCTTC

abundance: .
j_gene: TRBJ2-7
v_gene: TRBV27
d_gene: TRBD2
CDR3aa: CASSFSLAGSNEQYF
CDR3nt: TGTGCCAGCAGTTTTTCCCTAGCGGGAAGTAACGAGCAGTACTTC

abundance: .
j_gene: TRBJ1-1
v_gene: TRBV2
d_gene: .
CDR3aa: CASSADSNTEAFF
CDR3nt: TGTGCCAGCAGTGCGGACAGCAACACTGAAGCTTTCTTT

abundance: .
j_gene: TRBJ2-5
v_gene: TRBV30
d_gene: TRBD1
CDR3aa: CACRRDRGQETQYF
CDR3nt: TGTGCCTGCAGGAGGGACAGGGGGCAAGAGACCCAGTACTTC

abundance: few
j_gene: TRBJ1-1
v_gene: TRBV5-1
d_gene: .
CDR3aa: CASSRDIPNTEAFF
CDR3nt: TGCGCCAGCAGCAGGGACATCCCGAACACTGAAGCTTTCTTT

abundance: .
j_gene: TRBJ1-2
v_gene: TRBV4-1
d_gene: TRBD1
CDR3aa: CASSHNRDRVDYGYTF
CDR3nt: TGCGCCAGCAGCCACAACCGGGACAGGGTTGACTATGGCTACACCTTC

abundance: once
j_gene: TRBJ2-6
v_gene: TRBV13
d_gene: .
CDR3aa: CASSSLISGANVLTF
CDR3nt: TGTGCCAGCAGCTCACTGATCTCTGGGGCCAACGTCCTGACTTTC

abundance: .
j_gene: TRBJ2-7
v_gene: TRBV27
d_gene: .
CDR3aa: CASSFRVPFLYEQYF
CDR3nt: TGTGCCAGCAGTTTCAGGGTTCCCTTCCTCTACGAGCAGTACTTC

abundance: .
j_gene: TRBJ2-2
v_gene: TRBV4-2
d_gene: TRBD1
CDR3aa: CASSQEGQGVLDTGELFF
CDR3nt: TGTGCCAGCAGCCAAGAGGGGCAGGGGGTTTTGGACACCGGGGAGCTGTTTTTT

abundance: .
j_gene: TRBJ2-2
v_gene: TRBV27
d_gene: TRBD2
CDR3aa: CASSLSWASGYTGELFF
CDR3nt: TGTGCCAGCAGTTTATCGTGGGCTAGCGGGTACACCGGGGAGCTGTTTTTT

abundance: .
j_gene: TRBJ1-1
v_gene: TRBV7-2
d_gene: .
CDR3aa: CASSQGRQGHTEAFF
CDR3nt: TGCGCCAGCAGCCAAGGTCGGCAGGGCCACACTGAAGCTTTCTTT

abundance: few
j_gene: TRBJ2-4
v_gene: TRBV25-1
d_gene: .
CDR3aa: CASSDRPGNIQYF
CDR3nt: TGTGCCAGCAGTGATCGGCCGGGAAACATTCAGTACTTC

abundance: .
j_gene: TRBJ1-1
v_gene: TRBV29-1
d_gene: TRBD1
CDR3aa: CSVDNRGQGGFGPVLVTEAFF
CDR3nt: TGCAGCGTTGATAATCGGGGACAGGGTGGGTTCGGGCCGGTCCTGGTCACTGAAGCTTTCTTT

abundance: .
j_gene: TRBJ2-1
v_gene: TRBV7-8
d_gene: .
CDR3aa: CASRRRGPRNEQFF
CDR3nt: TGTGCCAGCAGACGTAGAGGCCCCCGCAATGAGCAGTTCTTC

abundance: .
j_gene: TRBJ2-7
v_gene: TRBV6-1
d_gene: TRBD2
CDR3aa: CASTPLAGSYEQYF
CDR3nt: TGTGCCAGCACCCCTCTAGCGGGTTCCTACGAGCAGTACTTC

abundance: .
j_gene: TRBJ2-5
v_gene: TRBV27
d_gene: TRBD2
CDR3aa: CASRESSGAPTQYF
CDR3nt: TGTGCCAGCAGAGAGAGTAGCGGGGCCCCGACCCAGTACTTC

abundance: few
j_gene: TRBJ2-7
v_gene: TRBV18
d_gene: .
CDR3aa: CASSPRTGSYEQYF
CDR3nt: TGTGCCAGCTCACCACGTACAGGTTCCTACGAGCAGTACTTC